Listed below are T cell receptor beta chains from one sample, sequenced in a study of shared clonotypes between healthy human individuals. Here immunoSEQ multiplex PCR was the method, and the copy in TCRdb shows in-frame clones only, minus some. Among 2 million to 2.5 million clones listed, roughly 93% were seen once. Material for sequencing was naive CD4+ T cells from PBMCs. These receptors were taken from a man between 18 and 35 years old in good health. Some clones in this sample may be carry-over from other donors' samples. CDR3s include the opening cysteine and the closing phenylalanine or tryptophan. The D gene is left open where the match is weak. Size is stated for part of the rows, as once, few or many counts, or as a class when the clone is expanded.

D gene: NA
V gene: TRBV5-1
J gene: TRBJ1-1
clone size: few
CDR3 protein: CASSLAWQSTEAFF
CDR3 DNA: TGCGCCAGCAGCTTGGCATGGCAAAGCACTGAAGCTTTCTTT

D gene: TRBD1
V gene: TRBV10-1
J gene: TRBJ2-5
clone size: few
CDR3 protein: CASSVTGAMETQYF
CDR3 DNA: TGCGCCAGCAGTGTAACAGGGGCGATGGAAACCCAGTACTTC

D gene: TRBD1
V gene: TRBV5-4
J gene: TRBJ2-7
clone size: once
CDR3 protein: CASSVPGGRRDEQYF
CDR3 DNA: TGTGCCAGCAGTGTCCCAGGGGGTCGAAGGGACGAGCAGTACTTC

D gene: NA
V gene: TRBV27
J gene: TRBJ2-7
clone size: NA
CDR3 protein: CASSLWGTGAYEQYF
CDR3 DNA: TGTGCCAGCAGTTTATGGGGGACTGGGGCCTACGAGCAGTACTTC

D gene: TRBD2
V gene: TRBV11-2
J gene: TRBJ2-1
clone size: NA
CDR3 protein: CASSLDYSHREASTNEQFF
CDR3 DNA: TGTGCCAGCAGCTTAGATTATTCACACCGGGAGGCCTCTACAAATGAGCAGTTCTTC

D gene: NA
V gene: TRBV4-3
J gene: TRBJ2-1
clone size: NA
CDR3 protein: CASSQGAVGRDNEQFF
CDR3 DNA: TGCGCCAGCAGCCAAGGAGCTGTCGGGAGAGACAATGAGCAGTTCTTC

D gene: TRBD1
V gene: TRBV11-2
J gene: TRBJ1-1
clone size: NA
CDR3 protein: CASSLDRGHEAFF
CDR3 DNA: TGTGCCAGCAGCTTAGACAGGGGGCATGAAGCTTTCTTT

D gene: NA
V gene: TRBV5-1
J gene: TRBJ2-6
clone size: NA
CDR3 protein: CASSPNGPGANVLTF
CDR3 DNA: TGCGCCAGCAGCCCCAATGGTCCTGGGGCCAACGTCCTGACTTTC

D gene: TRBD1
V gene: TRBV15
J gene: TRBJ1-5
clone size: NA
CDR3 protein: CATSREYGRGHQPQHF
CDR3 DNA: TGTGCCACCAGCAGAGAATACGGCAGGGGGCATCAGCCCCAGCATTTT

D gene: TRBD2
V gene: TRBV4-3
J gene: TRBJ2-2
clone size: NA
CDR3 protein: CASSQPGLAGPTGELFF
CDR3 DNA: TGCGCCAGCAGCCAACCTGGACTAGCGGGCCCCACCGGGGAGCTGTTTTTT

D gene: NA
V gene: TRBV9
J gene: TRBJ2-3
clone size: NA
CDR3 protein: CASSPGRGSYTQYF
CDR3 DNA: TGTGCCAGCAGCCCCGGTCGGGGTTCCTATACGCAGTATTTT

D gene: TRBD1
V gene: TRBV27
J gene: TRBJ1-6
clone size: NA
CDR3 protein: CASRDRAANSPLHF
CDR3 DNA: TGTGCCAGCAGGGACAGGGCCGCTAATTCACCCCTCCACTTT

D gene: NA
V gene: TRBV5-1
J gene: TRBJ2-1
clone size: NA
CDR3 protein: CASSWTDSSYNEQFF
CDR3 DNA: TGCGCCAGCAGCTGGACAGATAGCTCCTACAATGAGCAGTTCTTC

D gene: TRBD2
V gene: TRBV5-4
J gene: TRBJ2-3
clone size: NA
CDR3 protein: CASSVGGSLADTQYF
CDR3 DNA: TGTGCCAGCAGCGTCGGGGGGAGTCTGGCAGATACGCAGTATTTT

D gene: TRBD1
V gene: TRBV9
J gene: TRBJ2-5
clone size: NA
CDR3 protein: CASSSTTGGQTQYF
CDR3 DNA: TGTGCCAGCAGCTCCACGACAGGGGGGCAGACCCAGTACTTC

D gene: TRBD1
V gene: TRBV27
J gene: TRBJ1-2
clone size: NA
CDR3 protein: CASSFGDRVYGYTF
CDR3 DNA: TGTGCCAGCAGTTTTGGGGACAGGGTCTATGGCTACACCTTC

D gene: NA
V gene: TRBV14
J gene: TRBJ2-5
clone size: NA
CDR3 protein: CASSPTSRGGGRRETQYF
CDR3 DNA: TGTGCCAGCAGCCCCACCTCAAGGGGGGGCGGGAGACGAGAGACCCAGTACTTC

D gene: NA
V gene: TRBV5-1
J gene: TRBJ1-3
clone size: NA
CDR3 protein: CASSGPIYF
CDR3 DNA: TGCGCCAGCAGTGGCCCCATATATTTT

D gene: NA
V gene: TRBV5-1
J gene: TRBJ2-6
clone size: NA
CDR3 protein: CASSFGGPGANVLTF
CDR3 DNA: TGCGCCAGCAGCTTCGGGGGGCCTGGGGCCAACGTCCTGACTTTC

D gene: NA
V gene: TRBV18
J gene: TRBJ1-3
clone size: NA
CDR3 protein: CASSPGQIGNTIYF
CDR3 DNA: TGTGCCAGCTCACCTGGGCAGATTGGAAACACCATATATTTT

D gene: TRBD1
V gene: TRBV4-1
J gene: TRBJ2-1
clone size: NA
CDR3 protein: CASSPPGQGANEQFF
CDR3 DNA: TGCGCCAGCAGCCCCCCCGGGCAGGGGGCCAATGAGCAGTTCTTC

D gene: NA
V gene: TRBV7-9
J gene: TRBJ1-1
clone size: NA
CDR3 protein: CASSLYSGSTEAFF
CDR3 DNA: TGTGCCAGCAGCTTATATTCAGGGAGCACTGAAGCTTTCTTT

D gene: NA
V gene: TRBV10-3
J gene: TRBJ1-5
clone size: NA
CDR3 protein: CAISEGTSNQPQHF
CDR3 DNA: TGTGCCATCAGCGAGGGGACAAGCAATCAGCCCCAGCATTTT

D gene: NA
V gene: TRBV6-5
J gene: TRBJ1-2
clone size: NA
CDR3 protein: CASSRGQSTNYGYTF
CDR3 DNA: TGTGCCAGCAGTCGCGGACAGTCTACTAACTATGGCTACACCTTC

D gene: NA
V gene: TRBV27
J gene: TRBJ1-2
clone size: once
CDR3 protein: CASSYTPTGTGGGYTF
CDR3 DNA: TGTGCCAGCAGTTACACCCCGACGGGGACGGGGGGTGGCTACACCTTC

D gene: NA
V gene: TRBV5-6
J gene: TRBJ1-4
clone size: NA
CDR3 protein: CASSLGVNEKLFF
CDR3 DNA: TGTGCCAGCAGCTTGGGGGTAAATGAAAAACTGTTTTTT

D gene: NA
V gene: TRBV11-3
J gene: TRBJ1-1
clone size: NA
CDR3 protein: CASRGVGTEAFF
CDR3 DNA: TGTGCCAGTCGAGGGGTAGGAACTGAAGCTTTCTTT

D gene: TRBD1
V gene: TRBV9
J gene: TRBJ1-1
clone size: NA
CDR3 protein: CASSVGGQGVSYTEAFF
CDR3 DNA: TGTGCCAGCAGCGTAGGGGGACAGGGGGTTTCATACACTGAAGCTTTCTTT

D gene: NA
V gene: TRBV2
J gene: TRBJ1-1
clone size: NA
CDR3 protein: CASSVERISDAFF
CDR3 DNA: TGTGCCAGCAGTGTCGAAAGGATTTCGGACGCTTTCTTT